This T cell receptor beta chain was observed in a study of Ad26.COV2.S vaccination and SARS-CoV-2 variants. As for treatment: roughly 18 received Ad26.COV2.S at low or high dose, single or two shots; roughly 5 received placebo; per-sample allocation not given. The samples date from day 63 after the first vaccine or placebo injection. Aged 18-55 years, donor was enrolled in Boston in 2020. Expressing Wuhan-strain SARS-CoV-2 spike, an Ad26 vector served as the vaccine. Sequenced by immunoSEQ multiplex PCR; TCRdb stores in-frame clones only, minus some. The sample carries about 350,000 clones, about 88% recorded once. As to this clone: Its antigen is undetermined.

Trimming took 8 bases from V and 5 from J, leaving 18 bases between them. The CDR3 is 14 amino acids. Germline CDR1 reads SGHTA; CDR2 reads FQGTGA. Study-level results: The breadth of spike-specific CD8+ and CD4+ T cell responses after vaccination was reportedly substantial.

V and J are TRBV7-3 and TRBJ1-1; maybe TRBD1 (5 bases). This sample comprised peripheral blood, obtained in a trial of Ad26.COV2.S vaccine versus placebo. This TCR derives from a person aged 18-60 years who received the Ad26.COV2.S COVID-19 vaccine or a placebo. The CDR3 sequence is CASRPGGDRTEAFF. CDR3 nucleotides: TGTGCCAGCCGACCCGGAGGGGATAGGACTGAAGCTTTCTTT. Combining the CDR3 with reference TRBV7-3 and TRBJ1-1 gives the whole variable domain GAGVSQTPSNKVTEKGKYVELRCDPISGHTALYWYRQSLGQGPEFLIYFQGTGAADDSGLPNDRFFAVRPEGSVSTLKIQRTERGDSAVYLCASRPGGDRTEAFFGQGTRLTVV.